A selection of T cell receptor beta chains follows, all from one sample in a study of cytomegalovirus exposure and HLA in healthy donors. Data came from immunoSEQ multiplex PCR; TCRdb stores just in-frame clones and leaves some out. The sample includes about 170,000 clones, about 81% seen only once; the top ten take approximately 1.6%. The sequenced material came from PBMCs. These TCRs come from a girl between 10 and 17 years old in good health and CMV-seropositive. The CDR3 runs from the conserved cysteine through the conserved F or W. Each record gives: V gene, D gene, J gene, clone size, CDR3 DNA, CDR3 protein. The D gene is left open where the match is weak. Clone size appears in some rows only: once, few, many, or a class for an expanded clone.

>TRBV5-1|TRBD2|TRBJ2-5|NA
TGCGCCAGCAGCTTGGGTACTAGCGGGAGTGGGTGGCAGACCCAGTACTTC
CASSLGTSGSGWQTQYF
>TRBV7-6|NA|TRBJ2-3|NA
TGTGCCAGCAGCTTGGGATACAGGGGGGGAGCAGATACGCAGTATTTT
CASSLGYRGGADTQYF
>TRBV5-1|TRBD1|TRBJ1-2|NA
TGCGCCAGCAGTTCCGGGACAGGGGGTCCCTATGGCTACACCTTC
CASSSGTGGPYGYTF
>TRBV10-3|TRBD2|TRBJ2-1|NA
TGTGCCATCAGTGATAGTCTAGCGGGAGTAACGTTCGACAATGAGCAGTTCTTC
CAISDSLAGVTFDNEQFF
>TRBV6-4|NA|TRBJ2-1|NA
TGTGCCAGCAGTGCCAGTCTAGGGGGATCCAATGAGCAGTTCTTC
CASSASLGGSNEQFF
>TRBV6-6|TRBD1|TRBJ1-1|NA
TGTGCCAGCAGCCCGACAGGGTATAGGACTGAAGCTTTCTTT
CASSPTGYRTEAFF
>TRBV27|TRBD2|TRBJ2-1|NA
TGTGCCAGCAGTTTTGGACTAGCGGGGCCCGATGATGAGCAGTTCTTC
CASSFGLAGPDDEQFF
>TRBV7-8|TRBD2|TRBJ2-7|NA
TGTGCCAGCAGCTTTCCCCGGACAGAGCGTCCTAGCGGGGCCTACGAGCAGTACTTC
CASSFPRTERPSGAYEQYF
>TRBV5-1|TRBD2|TRBJ2-7|NA
TGCGCCAGCGGACTAGCGGGAGCCCACGAGCAGTACTTC
CASGLAGAHEQYF
>TRBV10-1|NA|TRBJ2-3|NA
TGCGCCAGCAGTGCCATTATCGGAGATACGCAGTATTTT
CASSAIIGDTQYF
>TRBV6-5|NA|TRBJ1-2|NA
TGTGCCAGCAGTCAAGACAGATTAGATGGCTACACCTTC
CASSQDRLDGYTF
>TRBV11-3|NA|TRBJ2-7|NA
TGTGCCAGCAGCCTCGACTCCCGAAGCTCCTACGAGCAGTACTTC
CASSLDSRSSYEQYF
>TRBV5-1|TRBD2|TRBJ2-5|NA
TGCGCCAGCAGCCCGAACAAACCCCACCTAGCGGGGGCGTACCAAGAGACCCAGTACTTC
CASSPNKPHLAGAYQETQYF
>TRBV4-1|TRBD2|TRBJ2-2|NA
TGCGCCAGCAGCCGTACGACTAGCAGCAACACCGGGGAGCTGTTTTTT
CASSRTTSSNTGELFF
>TRBV7-3|NA|TRBJ2-6|NA
TGTGCCAGCAGCTTAATGGGAGGATTAAGTTTGGCTGGGGCCAACGTCCTGACTTTC
CASSLMGGLSLAGANVLTF
>TRBV25-1|NA|TRBJ2-7|NA
TGTGCCAGCAGTTCGAACGCCAGGCCGGACATCGCTTCCTACGAGCAGTACTTC
CASSSNARPDIASYEQYF
>TRBV7-5|NA|TRBJ1-2|few
TGTGCCAGAAGCTTAGAGCGGGGGGACAACTATGGCTACACCTTC
CARSLERGDNYGYTF
>TRBV7-3|NA|TRBJ2-2|few
TGTGCCAGCAGCTTAAAATACGGGTCAGGGCGAACCGGGGAGCTGTTTTTT
CASSLKYGSGRTGELFF
>TRBV27|NA|TRBJ2-3|few
TGTGCCAGCAGTCGGACTAGCACAGATACGCAGTATTTT
CASSRTSTDTQYF
>TRBV5-8|NA|TRBJ1-1|NA
TGTGCCAGCAGCTTGGAGGGACACTTTTTGAACACTGAAGCTTTCTTT
CASSLEGHFLNTEAFF
>TRBV25-1|TRBD1|TRBJ1-1|NA
TGTGCCAGCAGTGGAGGGGGCGTGAACACTGAAGCTTTCTTT
CASSGGGVNTEAFF
>TRBV19|TRBD1|TRBJ1-5|few
TGTGCCAGTAGTATTACAGGGGCTTCCAATCAGCCCCAGCATTTT
CASSITGASNQPQHF
>TRBV27|TRBD2|TRBJ2-7|NA
TGTGCCAGCAGTACAGGACTAGCGGGAGTCTACGAGCAGTACTTC
CASSTGLAGVYEQYF
>TRBV4-3|TRBD2|TRBJ2-2|NA
TGCGCCAGCAGCCAGAGACTAGCGGGGGGTCCCACCGGGGAGCTGTTTTTT
CASSQRLAGGPTGELFF
>TRBV28|TRBD2|TRBJ2-5|NA
TGTGCCAGCAGTTTCCGGGGACTACAAGAGACCCAGTACTTC
CASSFRGLQETQYF
>TRBV25-1|NA|TRBJ1-4|NA
TGTGCCAGCAGCCACTACCGGGACACTTTGGGGAATGAAAAACTGTTTTTT
CASSHYRDTLGNEKLFF
>TRBV9|TRBD2|TRBJ2-5|NA
TGTGCCAGCAGCTTTAGCGGGAGGGTGGAGACCCAGTACTTC
CASSFSGRVETQYF
>TRBV9|TRBD1|TRBJ1-4|NA
TGTGCCAGCAGTTTAACAGGGGGCAATGAAAAACTGTTTTTT
CASSLTGGNEKLFF
>TRBV11-2|NA|TRBJ1-5|once
TGTGCCAGCAGCTTAGATCGGGGTCAGCCCCAGCATTTT
CASSLDRGQPQHF
>TRBV6-5|NA|TRBJ1-1|NA
TGTGCCAGCAGTTACCCACAGGACCCTCTCACTGAAGCTTTCTTT
CASSYPQDPLTEAFF
>TRBV9|NA|TRBJ2-3|NA
TGTGCCAGCAGCGTCGAAAGCGGCGTTTTGGGCACAGATACGCAGTATTTT
CASSVESGVLGTDTQYF
>TRBV28|TRBD2|TRBJ2-1|NA
TGTGCCAGCAGTTCAGATAGCGGGAGTATAAATGAGCAGTTCTTC
CASSSDSGSINEQFF
>TRBV4-2|NA|TRBJ2-1|NA
TGTGCCAGCAGCCAAGATCGAGCGGGTGTGGACAATGAGCAGTTCTTC
CASSQDRAGVDNEQFF
>TRBV28|TRBD1|TRBJ1-2|NA
TGTGCCAGCAGCTCAGGGGGCACGGATGGCTACACCTTC
CASSSGGTDGYTF
>TRBV11-3|TRBD1|TRBJ2-1|NA
TGTGCCAGCAGCCCGGGACAGGGACGTACCGGAGAGCAGTTCTTC
CASSPGQGRTGEQFF
>TRBV18|NA|TRBJ1-3|NA
TGTGCCAGCTCGCCCCTGGATGCAGGGATCGAAAACACCATATATTTT
CASSPLDAGIENTIYF
>TRBV2|TRBD1|TRBJ1-2|few
TGTGCCAGCAGTGAAAGCCAGGGGGCCTATGGCTACACCTTC
CASSESQGAYGYTF
>TRBV9|TRBD1|TRBJ1-2|once
TGTGCCAGCAGCGCTATTGACAGGGGCTATGGCTACACCTTC
CASSAIDRGYGYTF
>TRBV27|TRBD1|TRBJ1-1|NA
TGTGCCAGCAGTTCTGGGACAGGGTTCACTGAAGCTTTCTTT
CASSSGTGFTEAFF
>TRBV7-3|TRBD1|TRBJ2-2|NA
TGTGCCAGCAGCGACAGGGGGCAAGTCGGGGAGCTGTTTTTT
CASSDRGQVGELFF
>TRBV5-6|TRBD1|TRBJ1-1|NA
TGTGCCAGCACCCTCACAGGGGGTATCACTGAAGCTTTCTTT
CASTLTGGITEAFF
>TRBV15|TRBD2|TRBJ2-7|few
TGTGCCACCAGCGTTCGATTAGCGGGCTTCTCCTACGAGCAGTACTTC
CATSVRLAGFSYEQYF
>TRBV5-4|TRBD1|TRBJ2-1|NA
TGTGCCAGCAGCTTTGGGACAGGGGCCTACAATGAGCAGTTCTTC
CASSFGTGAYNEQFF
>TRBV20-1|NA|TRBJ1-1|NA
TGCAGTGCTAGGATCCGGGAGGCCGCTTTCTTT
CSARIREAAFF
>TRBV7-9|NA|TRBJ1-5|NA
TGTGCCAGCAGCTTAGATCAGGGGAATCAGCCCCAGCATTTT
CASSLDQGNQPQHF
>TRBV7-2|TRBD1|TRBJ1-2|NA
TGTGCCAGCAGCTTGGCGGGACAGGATGGCTACACCTTC
CASSLAGQDGYTF
>TRBV4-1|NA|TRBJ2-1|NA
TGCGCCAGCAGCCTTAAATTAAAAGAGCAGTTCTTC
CASSLKLKEQFF
>TRBV19|NA|TRBJ1-2|NA
TGTGCCAGTAGTATAGATGAGCGCAGGGGATATGGCTACACCTTC
CASSIDERRGYGYTF
>TRBV30|NA|TRBJ1-2|NA
TGTGCCTGGACACCGGCAGGGCATGGCTACACCTTC
CAWTPAGHGYTF
>TRBV4-1|TRBD2|TRBJ2-7|NA
TGCGCCAGCAGCCAAGACCCGACTAGCGGGAGTGAGCAGTACTTC
CASSQDPTSGSEQYF